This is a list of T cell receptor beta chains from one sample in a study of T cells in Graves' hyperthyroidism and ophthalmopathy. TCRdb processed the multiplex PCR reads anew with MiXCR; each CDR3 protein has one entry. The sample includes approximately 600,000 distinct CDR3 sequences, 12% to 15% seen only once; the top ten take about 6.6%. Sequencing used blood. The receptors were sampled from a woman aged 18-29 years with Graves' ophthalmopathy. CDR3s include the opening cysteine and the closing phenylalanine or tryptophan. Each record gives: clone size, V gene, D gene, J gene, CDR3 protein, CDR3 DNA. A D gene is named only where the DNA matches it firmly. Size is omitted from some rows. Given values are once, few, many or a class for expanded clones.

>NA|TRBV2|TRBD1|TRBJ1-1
CASSPLDRARTEAFF
TGTGCCAGCAGTCCGCTTGACAGGGCTAGGACTGAAGCTTTCTTT
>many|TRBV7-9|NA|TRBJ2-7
CASSLVDSREQYF
TGTGCCAGCAGCTTAGTGGACTCTCGAGAGCAGTACTTC
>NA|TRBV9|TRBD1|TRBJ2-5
CASSVGTGGFQETQYF
TGTGCCAGCAGCGTAGGTACAGGGGGCTTCCAAGAGACCCAGTACTTC
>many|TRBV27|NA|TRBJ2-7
CASSLSSGEQYF
TGTGCCAGCAGTTTATCATCGGGCGAGCAGTACTTC
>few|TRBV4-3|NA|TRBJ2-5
CASSQDLARQETQYF
TGCGCCAGCAGCCAAGATTTGGCCCGTCAAGAGACCCAGTACTTC
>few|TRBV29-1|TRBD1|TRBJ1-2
CSVEGQGYGYTF
TGCAGCGTTGAAGGACAGGGCTATGGCTACACCTTC
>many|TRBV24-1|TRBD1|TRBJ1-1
CATSDGGQSNTEAFF
TGTGCCACCAGTGATGGGGGACAGTCGAACACTGAAGCTTTCTTT
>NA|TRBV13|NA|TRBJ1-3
CASSQVRMQTSNGNTIYF
TGCGCCAGCAGCCAAGTAAGAATGCAAACCAGTAATGGAAACACCATATATTTT
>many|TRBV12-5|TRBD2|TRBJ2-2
CASGLLIGTSGRAYANTGELFF
TGTGCTAGTGGTTTGTTAATCGGGACTAGCGGGAGGGCCTACGCGAACACCGGGGAGCTGTTTTTT
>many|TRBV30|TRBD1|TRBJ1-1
CAMGQGPIMNTEAFF
TGTGCCATGGGACAGGGACCCATCATGAACACTGAAGCTTTCTTT
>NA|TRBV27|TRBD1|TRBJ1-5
CASSYRDRETQHF
TGTGCCAGCAGCTACCGGGACAGGGAAACCCAGCATTTT
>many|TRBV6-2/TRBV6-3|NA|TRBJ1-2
CASSYSQGFYGYTF
TGTGCCAGCAGTTACTCTCAGGGATTCTATGGCTACACCTTC
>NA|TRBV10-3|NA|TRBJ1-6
CASNDSPSSYNSPLHF
TGTGCTAGCAACGACAGCCCGAGCTCCTATAATTCACCCCTCCACTTT
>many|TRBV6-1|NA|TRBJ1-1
CASRAEGEERAFF
TGTGCCAGCAGGGCCGAGGGGGAGGAACGAGCTTTCTTT
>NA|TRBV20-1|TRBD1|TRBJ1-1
CSADTGQGETEAFF
TGCAGTGCAGACACGGGACAGGGAGAAACTGAAGCTTTCTTT
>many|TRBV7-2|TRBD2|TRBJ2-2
CASSWGTIPTGELFF
TGTGCCAGCAGCTGGGGGACTATCCCCACCGGGGAGCTGTTTTTT
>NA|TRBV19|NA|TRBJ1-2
CASSIPGIPNYGYTF
TGTGCCAGTAGTATCCCAGGGATACCTAACTATGGCTACACCTTC
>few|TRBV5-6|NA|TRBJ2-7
CASSNLGTLVSYEQYF
TGTGCCAGCAGTAACCTCGGGACCCTGGTATCCTACGAGCAGTACTTC
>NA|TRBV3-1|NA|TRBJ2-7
CASSQSGEQYF
TGTGCCAGCAGCCAAAGTGGCGAGCAGTACTTC
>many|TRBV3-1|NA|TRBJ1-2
CASSHHGGSRGYTF
TGTGCCAGCAGCCACCATGGGGGATCTCGTGGCTACACCTTC
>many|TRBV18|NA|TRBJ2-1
CASSPDAASSYNEQFF
TGTGCCAGCTCACCAGATGCGGCGAGCTCCTACAATGAGCAGTTCTTC
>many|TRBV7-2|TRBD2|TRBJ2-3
CASSLGGRSDTQYF
TGCGCCAGCAGCTTAGGCGGGAGATCCGATACGCAGTATTTT
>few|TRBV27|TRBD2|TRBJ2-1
CASSLAPGLAGVGEQFF
TGTGCCAGCAGTTTGGCCCCGGGACTAGCGGGAGTTGGTGAGCAGTTCTTC
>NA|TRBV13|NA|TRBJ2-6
CASSPSRARGGANVLTF
TGTGCCAGCAGCCCCTCCCGGGCCCGGGGGGGGGCCAACGTCCTGACTTTC
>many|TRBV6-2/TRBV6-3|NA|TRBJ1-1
CASSSPSGHTEAFF
TGTGCCAGCAGTTCACCATCAGGGCACACTGAAGCTTTCTTT
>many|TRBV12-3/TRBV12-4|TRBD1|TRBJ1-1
CASIHDRGRRGRAFF
TGTGCCAGCATCCACGATCGCGGACGCAGGGGGCGAGCTTTCTTT
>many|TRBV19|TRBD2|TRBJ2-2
CASSIWSSWTSGANTGELFF
TGTGCCAGTAGTATATGGTCGTCTTGGACTAGCGGCGCGAACACCGGGGAGCTGTTTTTT
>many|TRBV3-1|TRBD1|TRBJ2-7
CASSPDNRGPYEQYF
TGTGCCAGCAGCCCGGATAACAGGGGTCCCTACGAGCAGTACTTC
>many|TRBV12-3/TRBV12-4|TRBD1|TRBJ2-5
CASSSQGAAGETQYF
TGTGCCAGCAGTTCCCAGGGGGCCGCCGGAGAGACCCAGTACTTC
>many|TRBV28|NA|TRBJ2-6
CASSPLGLPSPGANVLTF
TGTGCCAGCAGTCCCCTAGGCCTACCCTCCCCTGGGGCCAACGTCCTGACTTTC
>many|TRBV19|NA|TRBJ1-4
CASQQGGATNEKLFF
TGTGCCAGTCAACAGGGAGGGGCAACTAATGAAAAACTGTTTTTT
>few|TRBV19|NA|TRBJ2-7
CASSKQGNYEQYF
TGTGCCAGTAGTAAACAGGGAAACTACGAGCAGTACTTC
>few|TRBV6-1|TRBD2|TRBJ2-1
CATKTSGFKNEQFF
TGTGCCACTAAGACTAGCGGTTTTAAAAATGAGCAGTTCTTC
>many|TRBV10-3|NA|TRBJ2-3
CATTTSLESLDTQYF
TGTGCCACCACCACCTCACTAGAAAGTTTAGATACGCAGTATTTT
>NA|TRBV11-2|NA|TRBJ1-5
CASSPSPFRNLGQPQHF
TGTGCCAGCTCCCCTTCACCATTCCGAAACTTAGGTCAGCCCCAGCATTTT
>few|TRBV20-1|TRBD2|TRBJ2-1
CSARDPSSGSSYNEQFF
TGCAGTGCTAGAGATCCCTCTAGCGGTAGCTCCTACAATGAGCAGTTCTTC
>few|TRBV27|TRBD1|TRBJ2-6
CASAGTGFSGANVLTF
TGTGCCAGCGCCGGGACAGGCTTCTCTGGGGCCAACGTCCTGACTTTC